This T cell receptor beta chain originates from a study of blood T cell repertoires in COVID-19 (dated by TCRdb to the early 2020s). Notes on the research overall: Samples from collaborators originated in the United States, Italy and Spain and spanned both the acute and convalescent phases of COVID-19. The material from the prospective study consisted of cDNA or gDNA derived from T cells, B-cell-depleted T cells, or PBMCs. The samples were drawn from the first 160 participants of the ongoing ImmuneRACE study and from 1,254 subjects provided by 6 global collaborators. Where available, HLA class I and class II types were obtained from metadata supplied by the sample provider rather than from assay-based typing. The sample metadata nearly always contained a de-identified subject ID, COVID-19 status, age in years and sex. The repertoires were released in a freely available public database meant as a resource for research on the immune response to SARS-CoV-2. Deeply sampled blood TCRbeta repertoires from subjects exposed to, actively infected with, or recovered from COVID-19 were included in the dataset.

TCRbeta CDR3 regions were amplified from genomic DNA using the immunoSEQ Assay, a bias-controlled multiplex PCR. In the authors' own workflow: The number of nucleated cells in each sample was estimated by amplification of reference gene primers within the assay. Sequence reads were collapsed and filtered to measure the absolute abundance of every unique TCRbeta CDR3 rearrangement. For each sample, productive Simpson clonality was calculated as the square root of Simpson's diversity index over productive rearrangements. TCRdb re-hosts the immuneACCESS table, in-frame sequences only. Its copies lack some clones; in the studies checked, an unresolved V gene accounts for under half of them, and the cause for the rest is not known. V and J calls and clone size are given by that table; D and trimming were obtained from the DNA. For this sample there are roughly 57,000 clones; more than 70% appear just once. The top ten clones comprise about 7.2% of the sample.

Points the paper makes about the study in general: Clinical and demographic metadata were provided uncurated, with the amount varying by source and participant.

The CDR3, from cysteine to phenylalanine, totals 13 residues. This entry keeps only the CDR3 DNA: 39 bases, framed from base 1. Here V drops 8 bases and J drops 9 bases, and the junction holds 10 bases not matched to any gene. The collaborating institutions used their own protocols to collect whole blood in K2EDTA tubes. Collaborator samples were shipped for TCRbeta analysis as frozen whole blood, isolated PBMCs, or DNA extracted from either sample type. Comment on this clone: Its specific antigen is unknown. The sample holds no much larger clone one base away, and base qualities are not on file.

Sequenced: peripheral blood. Recombination joined TRBV12-3 or TRBV12-4 with TRBJ1-2; 9 central bases correspond to TRBD1. The receptor was derived from a man in his sixties with active or convalescent COVID-19. The bases are TGTGCCAGCGGCAACACAGGGGGCATGCGCTACACCTTC. Protein translation: CASGNTGGMRYTF.